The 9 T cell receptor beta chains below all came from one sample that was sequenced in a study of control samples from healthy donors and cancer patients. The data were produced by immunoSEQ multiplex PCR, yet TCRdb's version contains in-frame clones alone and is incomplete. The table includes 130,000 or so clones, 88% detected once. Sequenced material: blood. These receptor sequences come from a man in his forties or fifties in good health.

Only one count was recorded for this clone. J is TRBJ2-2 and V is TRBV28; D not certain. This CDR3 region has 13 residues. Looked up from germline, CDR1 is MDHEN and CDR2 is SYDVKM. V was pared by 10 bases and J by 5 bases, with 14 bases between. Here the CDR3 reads CATTQMDTGELFF. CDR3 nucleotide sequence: TGTGCCACCACTCAAATGGATACCGGGGAGCTGTTTTTT.

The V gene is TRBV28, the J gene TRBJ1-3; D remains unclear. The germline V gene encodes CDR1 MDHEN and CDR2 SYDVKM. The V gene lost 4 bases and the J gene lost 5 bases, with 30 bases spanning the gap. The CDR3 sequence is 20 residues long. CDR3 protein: CASSSRPGGEIKIRRNTIYF. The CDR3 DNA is TGTGCCAGCAGTTCCCGCCCCGGTGGGGAAATAAAAATAAGGCGAAACACCATATATTTT.

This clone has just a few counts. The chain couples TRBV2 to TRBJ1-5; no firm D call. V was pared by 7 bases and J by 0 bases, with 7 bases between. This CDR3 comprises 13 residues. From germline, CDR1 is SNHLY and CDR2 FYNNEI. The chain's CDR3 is CASKWNSNQPQHF. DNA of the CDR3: TGTGCCAGCAAATGGAATAGCAATCAGCCCCAGCATTTT.

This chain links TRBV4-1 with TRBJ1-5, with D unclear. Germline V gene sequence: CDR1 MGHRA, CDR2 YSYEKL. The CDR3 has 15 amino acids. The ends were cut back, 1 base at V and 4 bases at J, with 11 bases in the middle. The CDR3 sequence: CASSQVIPLNQPQHF. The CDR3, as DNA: TGCGCCAGCAGCCAAGTAATACCCTTAAATCAGCCCCAGCATTTT.

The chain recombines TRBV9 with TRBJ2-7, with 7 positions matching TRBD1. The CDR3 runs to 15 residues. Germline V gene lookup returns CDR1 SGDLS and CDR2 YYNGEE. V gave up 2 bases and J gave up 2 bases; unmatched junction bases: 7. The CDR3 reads CASSVRDSSAYEQYF. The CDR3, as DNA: TGTGCCAGCAGCGTGAGGGACAGCTCGGCCTACGAGCAGTACTTC.

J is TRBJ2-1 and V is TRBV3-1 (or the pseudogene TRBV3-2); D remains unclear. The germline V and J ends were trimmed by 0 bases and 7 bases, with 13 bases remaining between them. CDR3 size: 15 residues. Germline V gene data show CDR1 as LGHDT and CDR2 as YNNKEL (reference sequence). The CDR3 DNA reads TGTGCCAGCAGCCAAGATTCAGCGTCGATGAATGAGCAGTTCTTC. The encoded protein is CASSQDSASMNEQFF.

CDR3 sequence reads: CASSSGTEAFF. The CDR3 nucleotides are TGTGCCAGCAGTTCCGGGACTGAAGCTTTCTTT. The V and J genes are TRBV12-3 or TRBV12-4 and TRBJ1-1, with no clear D. Trimming took off 4 bases at V and 5 bases at J, with 5 bases between the two ends. This CDR3 has 11 residues.

CDR3 in amino acids: CASSRREQVPYEQYF. Written as DNA, the CDR3 is TGTGCCAGCAGCCGCAGGGAACAGGTGCCCTACGAGCAGTACTTC. This chain joins TRBV5-4 and TRBJ2-7; D is perhaps TRBD1 (5 bases). This CDR3 is built from 15 residues. The V and J ends lost 4 bases and 2 bases respectively, with 16 bases between them. The germline CDR1 and CDR2 sequences are SGHNT and YYREEE (reference sequence).

The CDR3 reads CASSQVVRGRTNRGYTF. The CDR3 DNA reads TGCGCCAGCAGCCAAGTAGTAAGGGGGCGCACGAATAGAGGCTACACCTTC. The chain combines TRBV4-1 with TRBJ1-2, with TRBD1 identical over 7 bases. V was clipped by 1 base and J by 8 bases; unmatched bases: 16. The CDR3 runs to 17 residues. The germline V gene encodes CDR1 MGHRA and CDR2 YSYEKL.